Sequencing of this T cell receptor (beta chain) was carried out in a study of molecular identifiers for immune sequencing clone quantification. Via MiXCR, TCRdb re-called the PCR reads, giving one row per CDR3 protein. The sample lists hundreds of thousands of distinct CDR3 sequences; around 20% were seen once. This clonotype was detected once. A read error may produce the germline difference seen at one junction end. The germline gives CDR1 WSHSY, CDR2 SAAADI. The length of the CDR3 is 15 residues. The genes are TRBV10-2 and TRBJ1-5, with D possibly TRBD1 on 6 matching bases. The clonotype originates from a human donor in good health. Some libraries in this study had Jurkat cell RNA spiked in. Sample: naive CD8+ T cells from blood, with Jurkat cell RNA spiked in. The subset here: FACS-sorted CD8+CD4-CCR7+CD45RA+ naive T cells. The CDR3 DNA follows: TGCGCCCGCAGTGAAGACAGGACTTTTGGTCAGCCCCAGCATTTT. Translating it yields CARSEDRTFGQPQHF.